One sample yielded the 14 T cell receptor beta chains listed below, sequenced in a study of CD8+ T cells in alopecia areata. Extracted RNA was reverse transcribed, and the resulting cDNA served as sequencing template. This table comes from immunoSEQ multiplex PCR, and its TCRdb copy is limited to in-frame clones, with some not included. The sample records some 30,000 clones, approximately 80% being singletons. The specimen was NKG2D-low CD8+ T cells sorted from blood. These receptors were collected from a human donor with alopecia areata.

CDR3 DNA sequence: TGTGCCAGCAGTCCAGACAGGGGATATGGCTACACCTTC. It is translated as CASSPDRGYGYTF. This sequence joins TRBV5-4 and TRBJ1-2; 8 nucleotides line up with TRBD1. The CDR3 loop spans 13 amino acids. V lost 5 bases and J lost 5; bases outside the gene matches: 5. Germline-derived CDR1 and CDR2 are SGHNT and YYREEE (reference sequence).

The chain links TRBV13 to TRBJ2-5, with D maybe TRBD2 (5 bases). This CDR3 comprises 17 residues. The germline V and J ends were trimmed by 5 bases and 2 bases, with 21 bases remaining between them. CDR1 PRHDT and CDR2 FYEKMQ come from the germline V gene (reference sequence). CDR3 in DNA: TGTGCCAGCAGCCCAACCCTCGGTACTAGAAGGCAAGAGACCCAGTACTTC. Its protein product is CASSPTLGTRRQETQYF.

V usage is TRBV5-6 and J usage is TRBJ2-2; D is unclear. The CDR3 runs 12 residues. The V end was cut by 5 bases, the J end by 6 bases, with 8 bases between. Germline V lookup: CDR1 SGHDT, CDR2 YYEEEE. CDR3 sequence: CASSLLAGELFF. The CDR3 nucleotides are TGTGCCAGCAGTCTCTTGGCCGGGGAGCTGTTTTTT.

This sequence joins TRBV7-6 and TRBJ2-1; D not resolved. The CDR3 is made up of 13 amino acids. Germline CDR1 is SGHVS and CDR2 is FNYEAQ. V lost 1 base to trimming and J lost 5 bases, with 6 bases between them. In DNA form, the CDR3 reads TGTGCCAGCAGCTTAGTAGGAAACAATGAGCAGTTCTTC. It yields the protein CASSLVGNNEQFF.

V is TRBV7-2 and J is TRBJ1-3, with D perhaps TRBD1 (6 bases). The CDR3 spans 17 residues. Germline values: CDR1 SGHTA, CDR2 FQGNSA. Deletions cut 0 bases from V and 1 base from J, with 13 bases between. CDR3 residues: CASSLAPPGASGNTIYF. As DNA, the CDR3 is TGTGCCAGCAGCTTAGCGCCCCCGGGGGCTTCTGGAAACACCATATATTTT.

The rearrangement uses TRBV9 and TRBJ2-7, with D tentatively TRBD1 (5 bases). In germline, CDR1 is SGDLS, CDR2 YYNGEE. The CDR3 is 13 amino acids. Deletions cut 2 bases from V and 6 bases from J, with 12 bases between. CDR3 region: CASSVSGLSEQYF. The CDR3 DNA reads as TGTGCCAGCAGCGTTTCAGGGCTCAGCGAGCAGTACTTC.

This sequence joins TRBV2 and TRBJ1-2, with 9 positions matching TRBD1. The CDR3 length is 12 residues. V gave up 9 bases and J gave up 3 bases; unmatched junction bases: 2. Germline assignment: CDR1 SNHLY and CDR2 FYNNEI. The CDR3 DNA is TGTGCCAGGGGGGACAGGGACTATGGCTACACCTTC. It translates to CARGDRDYGYTF. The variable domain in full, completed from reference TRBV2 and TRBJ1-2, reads EPEVTQTPSHQVTQMGQEVILRCVPISNHLYFYWYRQILGQKVEFLVSFYNNEISEKSEIFDDQFSVERPDGSNFTLKIRSTKLEDSAMYFCARGDRDYGYTFGSGTRLTVV.

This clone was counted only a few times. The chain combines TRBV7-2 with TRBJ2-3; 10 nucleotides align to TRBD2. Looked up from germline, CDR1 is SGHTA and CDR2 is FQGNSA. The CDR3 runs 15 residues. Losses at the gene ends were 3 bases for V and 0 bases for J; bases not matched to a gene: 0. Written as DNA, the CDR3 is TGTGCCAGCAGCTTTAGCGGGGGGAGCACAGATACGCAGTATTTT. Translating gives CASSFSGGSTDTQYF.

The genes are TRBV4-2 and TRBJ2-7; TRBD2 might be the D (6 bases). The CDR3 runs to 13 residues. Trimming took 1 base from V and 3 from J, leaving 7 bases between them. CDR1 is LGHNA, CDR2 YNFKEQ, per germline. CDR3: CASSQGTIYEQYF. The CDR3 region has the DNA TGTGCCAGCAGCCAAGGGACTATCTACGAGCAGTACTTC.

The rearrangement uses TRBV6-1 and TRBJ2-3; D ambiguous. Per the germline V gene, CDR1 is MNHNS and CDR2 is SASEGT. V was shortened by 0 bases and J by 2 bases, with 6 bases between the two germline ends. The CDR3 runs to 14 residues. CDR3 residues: CASSEAVLTDTQYF. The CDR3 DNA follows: TGTGCCAGCAGTGAAGCCGTACTCACAGATACGCAGTATTTT.

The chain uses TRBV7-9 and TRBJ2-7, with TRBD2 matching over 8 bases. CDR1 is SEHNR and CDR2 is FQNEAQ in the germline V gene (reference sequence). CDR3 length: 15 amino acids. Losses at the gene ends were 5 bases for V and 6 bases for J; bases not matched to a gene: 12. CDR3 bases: TGTGCCAGCAGCCCCCACCCAGATCGGGAGGGCGAGCAGTACTTC. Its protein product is CASSPHPDREGEQYF.

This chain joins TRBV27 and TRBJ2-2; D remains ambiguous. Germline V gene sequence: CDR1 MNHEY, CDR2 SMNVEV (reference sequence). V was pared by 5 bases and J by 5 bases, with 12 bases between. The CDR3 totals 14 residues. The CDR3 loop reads CASSTLMKTGELFF. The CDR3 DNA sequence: TGTGCCAGCAGTACTTTAATGAAGACCGGGGAGCTGTTTTTT.

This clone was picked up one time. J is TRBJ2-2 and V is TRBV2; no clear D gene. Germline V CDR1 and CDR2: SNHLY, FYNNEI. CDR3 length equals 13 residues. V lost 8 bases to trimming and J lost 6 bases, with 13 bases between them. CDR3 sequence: CASGFRVPGELFF. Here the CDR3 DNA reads TGTGCCAGCGGGTTTCGGGTACCCGGGGAGCTGTTTTTT.

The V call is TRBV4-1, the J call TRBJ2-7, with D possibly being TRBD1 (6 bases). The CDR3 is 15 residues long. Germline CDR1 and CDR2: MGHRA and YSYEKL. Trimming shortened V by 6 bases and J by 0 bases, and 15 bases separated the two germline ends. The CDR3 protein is CASRYRDGSSYEQYF. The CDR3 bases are TGCGCCAGCAGGTACAGGGATGGGAGCTCCTACGAGCAGTACTTC.